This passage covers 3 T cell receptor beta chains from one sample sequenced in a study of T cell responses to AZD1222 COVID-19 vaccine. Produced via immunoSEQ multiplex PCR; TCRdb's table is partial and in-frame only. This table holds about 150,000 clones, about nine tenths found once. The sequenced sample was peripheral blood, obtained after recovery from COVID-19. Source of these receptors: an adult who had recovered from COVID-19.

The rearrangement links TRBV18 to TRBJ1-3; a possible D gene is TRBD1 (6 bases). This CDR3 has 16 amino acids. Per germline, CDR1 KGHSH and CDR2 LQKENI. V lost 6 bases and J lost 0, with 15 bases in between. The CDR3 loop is CASSDGGGNSGNTIYF. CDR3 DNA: TGTGCCAGCTCCGACGGGGGCGGTAACTCTGGAAACACCATATATTTT.

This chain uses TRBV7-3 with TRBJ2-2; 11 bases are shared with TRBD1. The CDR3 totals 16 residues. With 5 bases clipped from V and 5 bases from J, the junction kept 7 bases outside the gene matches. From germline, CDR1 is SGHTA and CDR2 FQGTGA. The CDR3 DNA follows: TGTGCCAGCAGCCCCGGACAGGGGGCTGGGACCGGGGAGCTGTTTTTT. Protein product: CASSPGQGAGTGELFF.

The CDR3 here is CASSPGQGLYQETQYF. The CDR3, as DNA: TGCGCCAGCAGCCCGGGACAGGGGCTGTACCAAGAGACCCAGTACTTC. This chain connects TRBV5-1 to TRBJ2-5; 10 bases agree with TRBD1. This CDR3 has 16 residues. V was clipped by 4 bases and J by 0 bases; unmatched bases: 6. Germline CDR1 is SGHRS and CDR2 is YFSETQ.